This TCR beta chain came from a study of cytomegalovirus exposure and HLA in healthy donors. Study findings and constraints: In the 95 to 150 validation repertoires, a later analysis found that first-cohort TCR clusters tended to co-occur.

With regard to this clone: Its antigen is unidentified.

The protocol was immunoSEQ multiplex PCR, while the TCRdb copy is restricted to in-frame clones and leaves out a portion. In the table there are 220,000 or so clones, roughly 87% of which are singletons. V gave up 8 bases and J gave up 6 bases; unmatched junction bases: 18. The CDR3 sequence is 16 residues long. Germline V gene data show CDR1 as SGHVS and CDR2 as FQNEAQ. Among the roughly 120 subjects of the validation cohort, separate from the roughly 670-subject first cohort, were the donors. The sequencing sample was made of PBMCs. The rearrangement links TRBV7-8 to TRBJ2-7; 8 bases are shared with TRBD2. This receptor was obtained from a woman between 18 and 30 years old in good health and CMV-seropositive. The CDR3 reads CASSPTRGGTRGEQYF. The CDR3, as DNA: TGTGCCAGCTCACCGACACGGGGAGGGACTAGGGGCGAGCAGTACTTC.